In its sample, the clone carrying this TCR beta chain was seen many times. Its antigen is still unknown. The entry originates in a study of neurological immune-mediated disorders. The unsorted libraries were generated from a total of 2 million PBMCs, which had been stored in RNAlater at -80 C. Notes on the study in general: The study found the most TCR clonal expansion in HTLV-1-associated myelopathy and the least in multiple sclerosis, below healthy controls.

Each TCR transcript was tagged with a 10-nucleotide random UMI during 5'RACE. TCRdb analysed the 5' RACE reads with MiXCR anew, one entry per CDR3 protein. The repertoire holds some 57,000 distinct CDR3 sequences, with 3% to 3.5% as singletons. Trimming took 5 bases from V and 7 from J; bases not matched to a gene: 5. The V gene's germline CDR1 is DFQATT and CDR2 SNEGSKA (reference sequence). The CDR3 is 13 residues long. Sample: PBMCs. The TCR was taken from a woman aged 55-70 years with multiple sclerosis. The J gene is TRBJ1-4, the V gene TRBV20-1; 9 bases agree with TRBD1. Written as DNA, the CDR3 is TGCAGTGCTGGGGACAGGGTGCGTGAAAAACTGTTTTTT. The encoded protein is CSAGDRVREKLFF.